The 20 T cell receptor beta chains below were found in one sample sequenced in a study of T cells in Graves' hyperthyroidism and ophthalmopathy. Researchers amplified the TCR beta CDR3 regions from RNA transcripts. A first-round RT-PCR of the TCR CDR3 used the HTBI primer set. TCRdb passed the multiplex PCR reads through MiXCR, listing each CDR3 protein once. The repertoire holds fewer than 750,000 distinct CDR3 sequences, more than 14% seen once, with around 12% in the top ten. The sequencing input was blood. These receptors were collected from a woman between 50 and 59 years old with Graves' ophthalmopathy.

This clonotype was recorded many times. This rearrangement joins TRBV5-1 to TRBJ1-4, with D unclear. Germline assignment: CDR1 SGHRS and CDR2 YFSETQ. This CDR3 is 15 amino acids long. V gave up 1 base and J gave up 4 bases, with 11 bases separating them. CDR3 bases: TGCGCCAGCAGCTTGTTGTCGGATAGTAATGAAAAACTGTTTTTT. Translation: CASSLLSDSNEKLFF.

This clonotype was found many times. The gene calls are TRBV7-2 and TRBJ1-1; D possibly corresponds to TRBD1 (5 bases). CDR1 is SGHTA, CDR2 FQGNSA, per germline. This CDR3 has 15 amino acids. V was clipped by 2 bases and J by 0 bases, with 10 bases between them. This CDR3 reads CASSLRTTLNTEAFF. For the CDR3, the DNA is TGTGCCAGCAGCTTAAGGACAACCCTGAACACTGAAGCTTTCTTT. Based on the CDR3 plus reference TRBV7-2 and TRBJ1-1, the full variable domain is GAGVSQSPSNKVTEKGKDVELRCDPISGHTALYWYRQSLGQGLEFLIYFQGNSAPDKSGLPSDRFSAERTGGSVSTLTIQRTQQEDSAVYLCASSLRTTLNTEAFFGQGTRLTVV.

This clonotype showed up many times. The chain combines TRBV2 with TRBJ2-1; 11 nucleotides line up with TRBD2. There are 16 residues in the CDR3. Germline assignment: CDR1 SNHLY and CDR2 FYNNEI. J lost 2 bases, V lost 3 bases, and 3 bases had no gene match. CDR3 in DNA: TGTGCCAGCAGTGAGGCTAGCGGGAGGACCTACAATGAGCAGTTCTTC. This translates into CASSEASGRTYNEQFF.

There are a few counts of this clonotype. At one of its ends the junction is not consistent with the germline gene, which may arise from a read error. The CDR3 DNA reads as TGTGCCAACAGTTTAGGTCTGGCCCGCAACATTCAGTACTTC. Translation: CANSLGLARNIQYF. The chain uses TRBV28 and TRBJ2-4; D gene uncertain. The CDR3 loop spans 14 amino acids. CDR1 and CDR2 (germline): MDHEN, SYDVKM.

This clonotype appeared many times. This chain uses TRBV20-1 with TRBJ2-3, with D hard to call. Deletions cut 3 bases from V and 5 bases from J, with 12 bases between. Per the germline V gene, CDR1 is DFQATT and CDR2 is SNEGSKA (reference sequence). The length of the CDR3 is 13 residues. CDR3 DNA sequence: TGCAGTGCTAGGGAGCAAACTGGAGATACGCAGTATTTT. Protein product: CSAREQTGDTQYF.

This clonotype was seen at least ten times. The CDR3 spells CSVEGGQYEQYF. The CDR3 coding sequence is TGCAGCGTTGAAGGGGGACAATACGAGCAGTACTTC. The V and J genes are TRBV29-1 and TRBJ2-7, with D tentatively TRBD1 (6 bases). The germline V and J ends were trimmed by 1 base and 4 bases, with 8 bases remaining between them. The germline V gene encodes CDR1 SQVTM and CDR2 ANQGSEA. The CDR3 sequence is 12 residues long.

The table lists this clonotype with many counts. The chain has TRBV7-2 and TRBJ2-3; D remains ambiguous. The CDR3 is 15 residues long. Germline CDR1 is SGHTA and CDR2 is FQGNSA. V lost 2 bases to trimming and J lost 0 bases, with 9 bases between them. CDR3 amino acids: CASSLPSSSTDTQYF. CDR3 DNA sequence: TGTGCCAGCAGCTTACCGAGCTCTAGCACAGATACGCAGTATTTT.

This clonotype appeared a single time. The chain has TRBV4-1 and TRBJ2-5, with TRBD2 identical over 8 bases. Per the germline V gene, CDR1 is MGHRA and CDR2 is YSYEKL. The CDR3 runs 16 residues. V trimming: 0 bases; J trimming: 3 bases; junction bases outside the gene matches: 6. CDR3 protein: CASSQDRDSGEETQYF. The CDR3 DNA reads as TGCGCCAGCAGCCAAGATCGGGATAGCGGGGAAGAGACCCAGTACTTC.

This clonotype was picked up many times. The V gene is TRBV12-3 or TRBV12-4, the J gene TRBJ2-3, with 7 bases matching TRBD2. V was pared by 8 bases and J by 2 bases, with 16 bases of the junction left unmatched. The CDR3 covers 17 residues. Written as DNA, the CDR3 is TGTGCCAGCCAAGACGCGCTGGGCGGGGGAGACACAGATACGCAGTATTTT. Residues: CASQDALGGGDTDTQYF.

In the case of this clonotype: One junction end disagrees with the germline gene, perhaps due to a read error. The gene calls are TRBV10-3 and TRBJ1-2; D not resolved. Germline-derived CDR1 and CDR2 are ENHRY and SYGVKD. CDR3 size: 12 residues. In nucleotides, the CDR3 is TGTGCCTTCAGTGACCGGAACTATGGCTACACCTTC. Encoded protein: CAFSDRNYGYTF.

Only a few counts were recorded for this clonotype. This rearrangement joins TRBV10-3 to TRBJ2-1; TRBD1 aligns across 7 bases. Germline V gene data show CDR1 as ENHRY and CDR2 as SYGVKD. Trimming at V came to 4 bases and at J to 5 bases, leaving 2 bases not matched to a gene. This CDR3 contains 13 residues. The DNA for the CDR3 is TGTGCCATCAGTGGGGACAGCGACAATGAGCAGTTCTTC. It is translated as CAISGDSDNEQFF.

This clonotype was observed many times. This rearrangement joins TRBV7-9 to TRBJ1-1, with D perhaps TRBD1 (6 bases). The V end lost 1 base, the J end lost 2 bases, and 8 bases lay between the germline ends. Germline CDR1 and CDR2: SEHNR and FQNEAQ (reference sequence). This CDR3 contains 14 residues. The DNA of the CDR3 is TGTGCCAGCAGCTTAGGGACAGATAACACTGAAGCTTTCTTT. Encoded protein: CASSLGTDNTEAFF.

The sample holds a few counts of this clonotype. This rearrangement joins TRBV10-3 to TRBJ2-7; either TRBD1 or TRBD2 may fit D (5 bases each). V lost 3 bases and J lost 3, with 12 bases in between. Germline CDR1 ENHRY, CDR2 SYGVKD. CDR3 length equals 14 residues. CDR3 in amino acids: CAISDSGAFYEQYF. The CDR3 DNA reads TGTGCCATCAGTGATTCCGGGGCTTTCTACGAGCAGTACTTC.

This chain uses TRBV15 with TRBJ1-2; weak D call: TRBD1 (5 bases). V lost 3 bases and J lost 4, with 9 bases in between. Germline V gene lookup returns CDR1 LNHNV and CDR2 YYDKDF (reference sequence). The CDR3 extends over 13 amino acids. CDR3 bases: TGTGCCACCAGCAGCCGGGGCGTCTATGGCTACACCTTC. It translates to CATSSRGVYGYTF. The entire variable domain, with the rest obtained from reference TRBV15 and TRBJ1-2, is as follows: DAMVIQNPRYQVTQFGKPVTLSCSQTLNHNVMYWYQQKSSQAPKLLFHYYDKDFNNEADTPDNFQSRRPNTSFCFLDIRSPGLGDTAMYLCATSSRGVYGYTFGSGTRLTVV.

In its sample, this clonotype was seen many times. V gene TRBV27 combines with J gene TRBJ2-1; 8 bases agree with TRBD1. The trim removed 8 bases at V and 2 bases at J, leaving 5 bases unmatched. This CDR3 region has 14 residues. Looked up from germline, CDR1 is MNHEY and CDR2 is SMNVEV (reference sequence). CDR3 in DNA: TGTGCCAGCGCTGCAGGGGGCACCTACAATGAGCAGTTCTTC. This codes for CASAAGGTYNEQFF.

This chain joins TRBV5-6 and TRBJ2-5; 7 bases map to TRBD1. V gave up 1 base and J gave up 1 base; unmatched junction bases: 4. CDR3 size: 15 residues. Germline V gives CDR1 SGHDT, CDR2 YYEEEE. For the CDR3, the DNA is TGTGCCAGCAGCTTGTTAGGGGGCTCCCAAGAGACCCAGTACTTC. Translation gives CASSLLGGSQETQYF.

This chain connects TRBV24-1 to TRBJ1-4; D is uncertain. V lost 7 bases to trimming and J lost 4 bases, with 9 bases between them. The CDR3 is 13 residues long. Germline V gives CDR1 KGHDR, CDR2 SFDVKD. The CDR3 loop reads CATRSRDNEKLFF. The CDR3 DNA sequence: TGTGCCACCAGATCCCGCGATAATGAAAAACTGTTTTTT.

This clonotype was picked up many times. This sequence joins TRBV7-9 and TRBJ1-2; TRBD1 might be the D (6 bases). CDR1 is SEHNR and CDR2 is FQNEAQ in the germline V gene (reference sequence). There are 15 residues in the CDR3. Between the trimmed V and J ends, which lost 2 bases and 2 bases, there was a span of 12 bases. The CDR3 here is CASSLYPQGNYGYTF. The CDR3 DNA is TGTGCCAGCAGCTTATATCCCCAGGGGAACTATGGCTACACCTTC.

Ten or more counts support this clonotype. This chain connects TRBV6-2 or TRBV6-3 to TRBJ2-3; 7 nucleotides match TRBD2. CDR1 MNHEY and CDR2 SVGEGT come from the germline V gene. The CDR3 is 20 amino acids. The ends lost 2 bases at V and 2 bases at J; junction bases unmatched: 19. The CDR3 loop reads CASSYPFTGTTDYYTDTQYF. CDR3 nucleotides: TGTGCCAGCAGTTACCCATTCACCGGGACTACCGATTACTACACAGATACGCAGTATTTT.

In the case of this clonotype: A read error may be the cause here, since a much bigger clone is one base away. The chain employs TRBV7-7 and TRBJ2-7; 11 bases are shared with TRBD2. Germline V gene lookup returns CDR1 SSHAT and CDR2 FNYEAQ (reference sequence). This CDR3 is 19 amino acids long. The CDR3 bases are TGTGCTAGCAGCTTAGTCCCCCTAGCGGGAGGCCCCCTACCCTACGAGCAGTACTTC. It codes for CASSLVPLAGGPLPYEQYF.